These 28 T cell receptor beta chains were all obtained from the same sample, sequenced in a study of shared clonotypes between healthy human individuals. This table comes from immunoSEQ multiplex PCR, and its TCRdb copy is limited to in-frame clones, with some not included. Of approximately 1.9 million clones listed, 93% are singletons. Selected positively for CCR7 and CD45RO-negative, naive CD8 cells excluded terminally differentiated effector memory CD45RA+ cells. The specimen was naive CD8+ T cells from PBMCs. The source is a man between 18 and 35 years old in good health. Some clones in this sample may be carry-over from other donors' samples.

This chain uses TRBV5-8 with TRBJ2-7; no reliable D call. The germline CDR1 and CDR2 sequences are SGHTS and YDEGEE. CDR3 size: 16 residues. The V end was cut by 4 bases, the J end by 1 base, with 18 bases between. CDR3 bases: TGTGCCAGCAGCCCGGATGGGTTCTGGGGATCCTACGAGCAGTACTTC. It translates to CASSPDGFWGSYEQYF.

The chain employs TRBV7-6 and TRBJ2-2; the match to TRBD2 covers 10 bases. Germline-derived CDR1 and CDR2 are SGHVS and FNYEAQ. The ends lost 3 bases at V and 6 bases at J; junction bases unmatched: 4. This CDR3 has 15 residues. The chain's CDR3 is CASSFLAGEAGELFF. CDR3 DNA: TGTGCCAGCAGCTTTCTAGCGGGAGAGGCCGGGGAGCTGTTTTTT. The complete variable domain, with remaining parts taken from reference TRBV7-6 and TRBJ2-2, reads GAGVSQSPRYKVTKRGQDVALRCDPISGHVSLYWYRQALGQGPEFLTYFNYEAQQDKSGLPNDRFSAERPEGSISTLTIQRTEQRDSAMYRCASSFLAGEAGELFFGEGSRLTVL.

The gene calls are TRBV4-3 and TRBJ2-3; D could derive from TRBD1 or TRBD2 (5 bases each). Germline CDR1 and CDR2: LGHNA and YSLEER. V lost 2 bases to trimming and J lost 0 bases, with 15 bases between them. The CDR3 is 17 amino acids. The CDR3 DNA reads TGCGCCAGCAGCCAATCCAGGTGGGGGAGAAGCACAGATACGCAGTATTTT. Its protein is CASSQSRWGRSTDTQYF.

The chain is built from TRBV7-9 and TRBJ1-4; 7 bases are shared with TRBD1. CDR1 is SEHNR, CDR2 FQNEAQ, per germline (reference sequence). This CDR3 has 16 residues. The J segment lost 0 bases and the V segment lost 4 bases, leaving 5 bases of the junction unmatched. CDR3 amino acids: CASSSRTGPTNEKLFF. DNA of the CDR3: TGTGCCAGCAGCTCCAGGACAGGACCAACTAATGAAAAACTGTTTTTT.

J is TRBJ2-7 and V is TRBV7-8, with D uncertain. Between the trimmed V and J ends, which lost 3 bases and 3 bases, there was a span of 15 bases. The CDR3 is made up of 15 amino acids. Germline V CDR1 and CDR2: SGHVS, FQNEAQ. The CDR3 is CASSFLGRSNYEQYF. The DNA for the CDR3 is TGTGCCAGCAGCTTCCTGGGCCGCTCGAACTACGAGCAGTACTTC. The complete variable domain, with remaining parts taken from reference TRBV7-8 and TRBJ2-7, reads GAGVSQSPRYKVAKRGQDVALRCDPISGHVSLFWYQQALGQGPEFLTYFQNEAQLDKSGLPSDRFFAERPEGSVSTLKIQRTQQEDSAVYLCASSFLGRSNYEQYFGPGTRLTVT.

This clone was seen only once. J is TRBJ2-7 and V is TRBV9, with TRBD1 as a possible D gene (6 bases). Germline V gives CDR1 SGDLS, CDR2 YYNGEE. This CDR3 is 14 amino acids long. Trimming removed 1 base at V and 4 bases at J, with 12 bases between. The CDR3 DNA reads as TGTGCCAGCAGCGTACACAGGGTAGATTACGAGCAGTACTTC. Protein: CASSVHRVDYEQYF.

The chain couples TRBV28 to TRBJ2-1, with a possible D match to TRBD2 (6 bases). Germline loops: CDR1 MDHEN, CDR2 SYDVKM. The CDR3 is 14 residues long. V lost 8 bases to trimming and J lost 1 base, with 12 bases between them. CDR3 residues: CASGSRGSYNEQFF. The CDR3 nucleotides read TGTGCCAGCGGAAGTCGGGGGTCCTACAATGAGCAGTTCTTC. Together with reference TRBV28 and TRBJ2-1, the CDR3 gives the full variable domain: DVKVTQSSRYLVKRTGEKVFLECVQDMDHENMFWYRQDPGLGLRLIYFSYDVKMKEKGDIPEGYSVSREKKERFSLILESASTNQTSMYLCASGSRGSYNEQFFGPGTRLTVL.

The rearrangement uses TRBV15 and TRBJ1-4; D is ambiguous. This CDR3 region has 17 residues. V was cut by 7 bases and J by 0 bases, with 18 bases left in between. Germline V gene data show CDR1 as LNHNV and CDR2 as YYDKDF (reference sequence). The CDR3 DNA is TGTGCCACCAAGGTTGGGCCTCCGGGTTCAACTAATGAAAAACTGTTTTTT. It yields the protein CATKVGPPGSTNEKLFF.

Remarks on this clone: At the DNA level, this CDR3 is encoded by other sequences in the same sample as well. CDR3 bases: TGCGCCAGCAGCTTTGGGGGCAGCTATGGCTACACCTTC. Translation: CASSFGGSYGYTF. This chain joins TRBV5-1 and TRBJ1-2, with a possible D match to TRBD1 (6 bases). With 2 bases removed from V and 4 bases from J, the gap between germline ends came to 9 bases. The CDR3 runs to 13 residues. CDR1 and CDR2 (germline): SGHRS, YFSETQ.

The sample holds a few counts of this clone. The chain combines TRBV4-1 with TRBJ1-1, with unresolved D. Between the trimmed V and J ends, which lost 2 bases and 6 bases, there was a span of 13 bases. This CDR3 has 14 residues. Germline V CDR1 and CDR2: MGHRA, YSYEKL. The CDR3 nucleotides read TGCGCCAGCAGCCAAATACGGGCAGTGGCTGAAGCTTTCTTT. Its translation: CASSQIRAVAEAFF.

The V and J genes are TRBV4-1 and TRBJ2-7; no clear D. Trimming pared 6 bases from V and 3 bases from J, leaving 12 bases between. The CDR3 consists of 13 residues. Germline CDR1 reads MGHRA; CDR2 reads YSYEKL. The CDR3 nucleotides are TGCGCCAGCAGTGATGGAACATACTACGAGCAGTACTTC. It is translated as CASSDGTYYEQYF.

Details on this clone: The same CDR3 arises from other DNA sequences in this sample as well. CDR3 in amino acids: CASSLGLAGVTDTQYF. CDR3 bases: TGTGCCAGCAGCTTAGGACTAGCGGGAGTAACAGATACGCAGTATTTT. The genes are TRBV13 and TRBJ2-3, with 11 bases fitting TRBD2. Germline V gives CDR1 PRHDT, CDR2 FYEKMQ (reference sequence). The CDR3 length is 16 residues. V trimming: 0 bases; J trimming: 3 bases; junction bases outside the gene matches: 2. The full variable domain, rest sourced from reference TRBV13 and TRBJ2-3, is AAGVIQSPRHLIKEKRETATLKCYPIPRHDTVYWYQQGPGQDPQFLISFYEKMQSDKGSIPDRFSAQQFSDYHSELNMSSLELGDSALYFCASSLGLAGVTDTQYFGPGTRLTVL.

The genes are TRBV7-9 and TRBJ2-7; TRBD1 aligns across 8 bases. Germline V gene sequence: CDR1 SEHNR, CDR2 FQNEAQ (reference sequence). This CDR3 has 16 residues. Trimming at V came to 6 bases and at J to 6 bases, leaving 16 bases not matched to a gene. CDR3 residues: CASSHRQGRLFAEQYF. The CDR3 DNA reads TGTGCCAGCAGTCACAGACAGGGGCGCCTTTTCGCCGAGCAGTACTTC.

The V gene is TRBV10-1, the J gene TRBJ1-5; D is unclear. Germline-derived CDR1 and CDR2 are WNHNN and SYGVQD (reference sequence). The CDR3 length is 11 residues. V lost 9 bases and J lost 2, with 5 bases in between. CDR3 in amino acids: CARLGNQPQHF. The CDR3 DNA reads TGCGCCAGGTTAGGCAATCAGCCCCAGCATTTT.

The rearrangement joins TRBV28 to TRBJ2-2; D gene ambiguous. Trimming removed 2 bases from V and 4 bases from J, with 17 bases in between. Germline loops: CDR1 MDHEN, CDR2 SYDVKM. There are 17 residues in the CDR3. CDR3 DNA: TGTGCCAGCAGTTTAAGCACCGACCCCAGAACCACCGGGGAGCTGTTTTTT. It specifies CASSLSTDPRTTGELFF.

The rearrangement links TRBV29-1 to TRBJ2-1, with D perhaps matching TRBD2 (6 bases). Germline-derived CDR1 and CDR2 are SQVTM and ANQGSEA. The CDR3 spans 15 residues. With 8 bases removed from V and 4 bases from J, the gap between germline ends came to 21 bases. The CDR3 protein is CSFAGYRLGYNEQFF. In nucleotides, the CDR3 is TGCAGCTTCGCGGGGTACAGACTGGGATACAATGAGCAGTTCTTC.

J is TRBJ2-7 and V is TRBV10-3; TRBD1 aligns across 7 bases. J was trimmed by 0 bases and V by 4 bases; bases with no gene match: 6. CDR1 and CDR2 (germline): ENHRY, SYGVKD. The CDR3 has 15 amino acids. For the CDR3, the DNA is TGTGCCATCAGTGGGGGGACAGTTAACTCCTACGAGCAGTACTTC. This sequence encodes CAISGGTVNSYEQYF.

This clone appeared once. This rearrangement joins TRBV29-1 to TRBJ2-7; D gene ambiguous. V was shortened by 1 base and J by 2 bases, with 9 bases between the two germline ends. This CDR3 has 13 amino acids. Germline V gene sequence: CDR1 SQVTM, CDR2 ANQGSEA. In nucleotides, the CDR3 is TGCAGCGTTGAAGTAGGTCAGCCCTACGAGCAGTACTTC. It codes for CSVEVGQPYEQYF.

This clone came up once. The genes are TRBV7-3 and TRBJ2-1; no definite D call. The CDR3 is made up of 11 amino acids. The germline gives CDR1 SGHTA, CDR2 FQGTGA. Trimming shortened V by 5 bases and J by 8 bases, and 7 bases separated the two germline ends. CDR3 sequence (DNA): TGTGCCAGCAGCCAAGGTTATGAGCAGTTCTTC. It encodes CASSQGYEQFF. The complete variable domain, with remaining parts taken from reference TRBV7-3 and TRBJ2-1, reads GAGVSQTPSNKVTEKGKYVELRCDPISGHTALYWYRQSLGQGPEFLIYFQGTGAADDSGLPNDRFFAVRPEGSVSTLKIQRTERGDSAVYLCASSQGYEQFFGPGTRLTVL.

J is TRBJ2-1 and V is TRBV10-3; a weak D match, TRBD2 (6 bases). Trimming pared 3 bases from V and 7 bases from J, leaving 22 bases between. Germline assignment: CDR1 ENHRY and CDR2 SYGVKD. The CDR3 loop spans 17 amino acids. The chain's CDR3 is CAISESWGEPNLNEQFF. Written as DNA, the CDR3 is TGTGCCATCAGTGAAAGCTGGGGGGAGCCGAACCTAAATGAGCAGTTCTTC.

This clone was seen just once. V usage is TRBV14 and J usage is TRBJ1-3, with a weak D call TRBD1 (6 bases). Germline CDR1 is SGHDN and CDR2 is FVKESK. The CDR3 length is 15 residues. Trimming shortened V by 0 bases and J by 0 bases, and 6 bases separated the two germline ends. The CDR3 reads CASSQEDSSGNTIYF. CDR3 coding DNA: TGTGCCAGCAGCCAAGAGGACAGCTCTGGAAACACCATATATTTT.

The genes are TRBV5-6 and TRBJ2-7; D ambiguous. The ends were cut back, 1 base at V and 7 bases at J, with 15 bases in the middle. In germline, CDR1 is SGHDT, CDR2 YYEEEE. CDR3 length equals 14 residues. CDR3 coding DNA: TGTGCCAGCAGCTTGAATGCCGTTAGGTGGGAGCAGTACTTC. It translates to CASSLNAVRWEQYF.

A remark on this clone: This CDR3 is also generated by other DNA sequences in the sample. The DNA of the CDR3 is TGTGCCAGTAGTATTGGTACAGGGGCCTACAATGAGCAGTTCTTC. It yields the protein CASSIGTGAYNEQFF. This chain uses TRBV19 with TRBJ2-1; 7 nucleotides agree with TRBD1. Trimming took 3 bases from V and 2 from J; bases not matched to a gene: 4. Per germline, CDR1 LNHDA and CDR2 SQIVND (reference sequence). CDR3 length equals 15 residues. The variable domain in full, with the rest retrieved from reference TRBV19 and TRBJ2-1, is DGGITQSPKYLFRKEGQNVTLSCEQNLNHDAMYWYRQDPGQGLRLIYYSQIVNDFQKGDIAEGYSVSREKKESFPLTVTSAQKNPTAFYLCASSIGTGAYNEQFFGPGTRLTVL.

J is TRBJ2-7 and V is TRBV6-4; 9 nucleotides line up with TRBD2. The CDR3 consists of 15 residues. After removal of 6 bases from V and 4 bases from J, the junction contained 10 bases not matched to a gene. Germline CDR1 MRHNA, CDR2 SNTAGT. CDR3 nucleotides: TGTGCCAGCAGCGCCCTGGCGGGAGGGCCGTACGAGCAGTACTTC. As protein: CASSALAGGPYEQYF.

This chain connects TRBV9 to TRBJ2-1; D gene uncertain. Germline-derived CDR1 and CDR2 are SGDLS and YYNGEE. V shed 3 bases and J shed 0 bases, with 16 bases lying between them. CDR3 length: 17 residues. Here the CDR3 DNA reads TGTGCCAGCAGCGGACGCCCGGCCTCGAGCTCCTACAATGAGCAGTTCTTC. This translates into CASSGRPASSSYNEQFF. Full variable domain (outside the CDR3, taken from reference TRBV9 and TRBJ2-1): DSGVTQTPKHLITATGQRVTLRCSPRSGDLSVYWYQQSLDQGLQFLIQYYNGEERAKGNILERFSAQQFPDLHSELNLSSLELGDSALYFCASSGRPASSSYNEQFFGPGTRLTVL.

A few counts support this clone. The chain links TRBV29-1 to TRBJ2-3; TRBD2 aligns across 8 bases. CDR1 is SQVTM, CDR2 ANQGSEA, per germline. The junction had 6 bases not matched to a gene; V was cut back by 4 bases and J by 3 bases. There are 14 residues in the CDR3. The CDR3 coding sequence is TGCAGCGTTGCGGGGGGGCAGGGGACAGATACGCAGTATTTT. It codes for CSVAGGQGTDTQYF.

This chain uses TRBV2 with TRBJ2-5; 8 nucleotides line up with TRBD2. CDR1 SNHLY and CDR2 FYNNEI come from the germline V gene. V gave up 7 bases and J gave up 3 bases; unmatched junction bases: 4. The CDR3 totals 13 residues. The CDR3 DNA reads TGTGCCAGCACCGGACTAGCAGAAGAGACCCAGTACTTC. Amino acid sequence: CASTGLAEETQYF.

The chain links TRBV9 to TRBJ2-7; 11 nucleotides match TRBD1. The trim removed 4 bases at V and 5 bases at J, leaving 8 bases unmatched. The CDR3 covers 15 residues. CDR1 SGDLS and CDR2 YYNGEE come from the germline V gene. CDR3 protein: CASSTSGTGGNEQYF. The CDR3 DNA is TGTGCCAGCAGCACCTCCGGGACAGGGGGAAACGAGCAGTACTTC.